This T cell receptor beta chain emerged from a study of beta chain features in type 1 diabetes. Study-wide results and limits: There was a moderate but significant shortening of TCRB CDR3s in all four CD4+ subsets of Type 1 diabetes patients.

Remarks on this clone: The antigen remains undetermined. The junction shows a germline mismatch at one end, possibly a read error.

Sequencing targeted expressed TCRB transcripts, as all isolated RNA had been reverse transcribed. The repertoire was sequenced with immunoSEQ multiplex PCR; TCRdb's copy has only in-frame clones and lacks some. Of more than 300,000 clones listed, around 10% were seen once; the top ten hold about 0.6%. CDR1 MDHEN and CDR2 SYDVKM come from the germline V gene. The CDR3 runs 12 residues. The sample taken for sequencing was central memory CD4+ T cells from blood. The sequence was obtained from a man aged 25 to 45 with type 1 diabetes. The rearrangement joins TRBV28 to TRBJ2-7, with 8 bases fitting TRBD1. CDR3 sequence reads: CASSFLDRDPQF. The CDR3 DNA reads TGTGCCAGCAGTTTCCTGGACAGGGATCCCCAATTC.